The rows below give T cell receptor beta chains drawn from one sample of a study of blood T cell repertoires in COVID-19. Profiling relied on immunoSEQ multiplex PCR, and the TCRdb table lists in-frame clones only, not all of them. In the table there are about 120,000 clones, less than 85% of which are singletons. The specimen was peripheral blood. These TCRs come from a woman aged 80 or over with acute or convalescent COVID-19. The CDR3 runs from the conserved cysteine through the conserved F or W. A D gene is named only where the DNA matches it firmly. Rows give clone size only sometimes, using once, few, many, or a class for an expanded clone.

>TRBV6-5|NA|NA|TRBJ1-4
TGTGCCAGCAGTACGATGCAGGGTGAAAAACTGTTTTTT
CASSTMQGEKLFF
>TRBV5-1|NA|NA|TRBJ2-1
TGCGCCAGCAGCATTTCCCGGGACTTTTCCTACAATGAGCAGTTCTTC
CASSISRDFSYNEQFF
>TRBV30|NA|NA|TRBJ2-7
TGTGCCTGGAGTGTAGGTCCAGGGGCCGAGCAGTACTTC
CAWSVGPGAEQYF
>TRBV25-1|TRBD1|few|TRBJ2-2
TGTGCCAGCAGTGAATCGCCGGGACAGGGGAACACCGGGGAGCTGTTTTTT
CASSESPGQGNTGELFF
>TRBV19|NA|NA|TRBJ2-3
TGTGCCATCCGGGGGAAAGATACGCAGTATTTT
CAIRGKDTQYF
>TRBV4-1|NA|once|TRBJ2-1
TGCGCCAGCAGCCGCGGCGGAACCTACAATGAGCAGTTCTTC
CASSRGGTYNEQFF
>TRBV24-1|NA|few|TRBJ1-2
TGTGCCACCAGTGATTCGGACACTGGCTACACCTTC
CATSDSDTGYTF
>TRBV30|TRBD2|once|TRBJ2-7
TGTGCCTGGAGTGAGGTAGCGGGAGTCCAGCAGTACTTC
CAWSEVAGVQQYF
>TRBV4-1|TRBD1|NA|TRBJ1-2
TGCGCCAGCAGCACCCGAGACAGGGACTATGGCTACACCTTC
CASSTRDRDYGYTF
>TRBV5-8|TRBD1|NA|TRBJ2-3
TGTGCCAGCAGCTTGGGCCAGGGGGCGCTCACAGATACGCAGTATTTT
CASSLGQGALTDTQYF
>TRBV5-5|NA|NA|TRBJ1-2
TGTGCCAGCAGCCCTCAGGGTGACTATGGCTACACCTTC
CASSPQGDYGYTF
>TRBV9|TRBD2|NA|TRBJ2-1
TGTGCCAGCAGCGTAGTAATTGCTAGCGGGGGGTCCTACAATGAGCAGTTCTTC
CASSVVIASGGSYNEQFF
>TRBV28|NA|few|TRBJ1-2
TGTGCCAGCAGTTTCTTAGCTGGCTACACCTTC
CASSFLAGYTF
>TRBV6-2/TRBV6-3|NA|NA|TRBJ2-5
TGTGCCAGCAGTTACGTTGCGGGAAAGGGGGGGGTAAGAGGAGAGACCCAGTACTTC
CASSYVAGKGGVRGETQYF
>TRBV5-4|NA|NA|TRBJ2-2
TGTGCCAGCAGCTTGGGAGGGCCGCAGACCGGGGAGCTGTTTTTT
CASSLGGPQTGELFF
>TRBV29-1|TRBD1|NA|TRBJ2-2
TGCAGCGCTGGAACAGGGGCCGGGGAGCTGTTTTTT
CSAGTGAGELFF
>TRBV5-1|NA|NA|TRBJ1-1
TGCGCCAGCACAAACAGGGAGAACACTGAAGCTTTCTTT
CASTNRENTEAFF
>TRBV30|NA|NA|TRBJ1-3
TGTGCCTGGAGGGAGCTTTCTGGAAACACCATATATTTT
CAWRELSGNTIYF
>TRBV5-1|NA|NA|TRBJ1-2
TGCGCCAGCAGGGATGGGACTGGGGGACTATATGGCTACACCTTC
CASRDGTGGLYGYTF
>TRBV10-1|NA|NA|TRBJ1-5
TGCGCCAGCAGCCGGACATCCAATCAGCCCCAGCATTTT
CASSRTSNQPQHF
>TRBV18|TRBD2|NA|TRBJ2-1
TGTGCCAGCTCACTGACTAGCGGGGAGGCCTACAATGAGCAGTTCTTC
CASSLTSGEAYNEQFF
>TRBV4-1|NA|NA|TRBJ2-7
TGCGCCAGCAGCCAAGAGAGTGCGGGGTACGAGCAGTACTTC
CASSQESAGYEQYF
>TRBV3-1/TRBV3-2|TRBD1|few|TRBJ1-1
TGTGCCAGCAGCCACGGGGGACAGGAGGCTTCTTTT
CASSHGGQEASF
>TRBV5-4|TRBD2|NA|TRBJ2-7
TGTGCCAGCAGCCGACTAGCGGGAGGGCCCTACGAGCAGTACTTC
CASSRLAGGPYEQYF
>TRBV6-1|NA|NA|TRBJ1-4
TGTGCCAGCAGTGACCTGTTCTCTAATGAAAAACTGTTTTTT
CASSDLFSNEKLFF
>TRBV10-1|NA|NA|TRBJ2-1
TGCGCCGGCAGTGAGCCGTTTGGAGGAGGTGAGCAGTTCTTC
CAGSEPFGGGEQFF
>TRBV28|TRBD1|NA|TRBJ1-4
TGTGCCAGCAGGGGCCTGGACAGGGTAAATGAAAAACTGTTTTTT
CASRGLDRVNEKLFF
>TRBV4-1|TRBD1|few|TRBJ1-2
TGCGCCAGCAGCCCGGTAACAGGGGGAGATTATGGCTACACCTTC
CASSPVTGGDYGYTF
>TRBV5-1|NA|few|TRBJ2-7
TGCGCCAGCAGCGAAACATTACAGGCCAGGGGATCCTACGAGCAGTACTTC
CASSETLQARGSYEQYF
>TRBV6-5|TRBD1|once|TRBJ2-7
TGTGCCAGCAGTTACTCGCCGGGACAGAACTACGAGCAGTACTTC
CASSYSPGQNYEQYF
>TRBV7-9|NA|NA|TRBJ1-1
TGTGCCAGCAGCTTAGATTCCCTAACTGAAGCTTTCTTT
CASSLDSLTEAFF
>TRBV29-1|NA|NA|TRBJ1-1
TGCAGCGTTGGGCCAGGGGACACTGAAGCTTTCTTT
CSVGPGDTEAFF
>TRBV5-1|TRBD1|NA|TRBJ1-3
TGCGCCAGCGGTAGCGGGACAGGGGAACACACCATATATTTT
CASGSGTGEHTIYF
>TRBV5-5|TRBD2|few|TRBJ2-7
TGTGCCAGCAGCTGGGTTAGCGGGCCGTCCTACGAGCAGTACTTC
CASSWVSGPSYEQYF
>TRBV4-2|NA|NA|TRBJ2-7
TGTGCCAGCAGCCAGGGCCTAGGACAGACCTACGAGCAGTACTTC
CASSQGLGQTYEQYF
>TRBV28|TRBD1|NA|TRBJ2-1
TGTGCCAGCAGTCGAGGACAGGCCTACAATGAGCAGTTCTTC
CASSRGQAYNEQFF
>TRBV5-1|NA|few|TRBJ2-5
TGCGCCAGCAGCTTTAGGACAGAAGAGACCCAGTACTTC
CASSFRTEETQYF
>TRBV5-1|TRBD1|once|TRBJ2-5
TGCGCCAGCAGCCGACAGGGACCAGAGACCCAGTACTTC
CASSRQGPETQYF
>TRBV18|NA|NA|TRBJ1-4
TGTGCCAGCTCCCCTACAGCCTGGGGGCGCGTAACTAATGAAAAACTGTTTTTT
CASSPTAWGRVTNEKLFF
>TRBV19|TRBD1|NA|TRBJ1-5
TGTGCCAGTAGCCTGGGACAGGTGAACAATCAGCCCCAGCATTTT
CASSLGQVNNQPQHF